These 27 T cell receptor beta chains originate from one sample sequenced in a study of patients with pleural tuberculosis. TCRdb called the reads again in MiXCR, with one record for every CDR3 protein. The sample includes under 65,000 distinct CDR3 sequences, about 7.3% of them seen just once. Every receptor here comes from a human donor with pleural tuberculosis.

Notes on this clonotype: A much more abundant neighbour one base away suggests this may be a read error. The chain combines TRBV29-1 with TRBJ2-3, with D possibly called TRBD1 or TRBD2 (5 bases each). CDR1 is SQVTM, CDR2 ANQGSEA, per germline. V dropped 3 bases and J dropped 9 bases, with 16 bases sitting between them. The CDR3 spans 13 residues. The CDR3 loop reads CSVDSLGRATQYF. The CDR3 DNA reads TGCAGCGTTGATTCTTTGGGGCGGGCGACGCAGTATTTT.

By share, this clonotype ranks as medium-sized. This sequence joins TRBV28 and TRBJ1-5; D remains ambiguous. The CDR3 runs 15 residues. Deletions cut 3 bases from V and 5 bases from J, with 14 bases between. The germline gives CDR1 MDHEN, CDR2 SYDVKM. CDR3 sequence (DNA): TGTGCCAGCAGTTTTGGAGGACTGGAGCATCAGCCCCAGCATTTT. Its protein is CASSFGGLEHQPQHF.

This clonotype appeared a few times. V gene TRBV29-1 combines with J gene TRBJ2-7; weak D call: TRBD2 (5 bases). The ends were cut back, 5 bases at V and 6 bases at J, with 14 bases in the middle. Germline values: CDR1 SQVTM, CDR2 ANQGSEA. CDR3 length: 12 residues. Here the CDR3 reads CSVRDGVAEQYF. The CDR3 DNA reads TGCAGCGTTCGGGATGGGGTGGCCGAGCAGTACTTC.

Ten or more counts support this clonotype. This chain joins TRBV10-3 and TRBJ2-5, with D unclear. Germline CDR1 and CDR2: ENHRY and SYGVKD. The CDR3 is 14 amino acids. The ends were cut back, 6 bases at V and 5 bases at J, with 16 bases in the middle. CDR3 nucleotides: TGTGCCATCAGCCGGTCCGAAATTGAGGAGACCCAGTACTTC. Encoded protein: CAISRSEIEETQYF.

In this sample, this clonotype turned up many times. The junction departs from the called germline gene at one end, perhaps through a read error. The chain is built from TRBV6-1 and TRBJ2-4; D gene ambiguous. Germline V gives CDR1 MNHNS, CDR2 SASEGT. The CDR3 contains 9 residues. CDR3 sequence (DNA): TGTGCCAGCAGTGAAACCAGGATCTTC. It is translated as CASSETRIF.

This clonotype has a count of ten or more. The chain carries TRBV10-3 and TRBJ2-1, with 7 nucleotides matching TRBD2. The V gene's germline CDR1 is ENHRY and CDR2 SYGVKD. The CDR3 loop spans 13 amino acids. The CDR3 coding sequence is TGTGCATCAAATCCCAGCGGGGACAATGAGCAGTTCTTC. This translates into CASNPSGDNEQFF.

This clonotype has a count of ten or more. The rearrangement uses TRBV5-4 and TRBJ2-1; 9 positions agree with TRBD2. The CDR3 is 15 amino acids. With V trimmed by 2 bases and J by 5 bases, 5 bases remained unmatched. Germline CDR1 is SGHNT and CDR2 is YYREEE (reference sequence). The CDR3 DNA follows: TGTGCCAGCAGCTTTATGGCGGGAGGGAACAATGAGCAGTTCTTC. It yields the protein CASSFMAGGNNEQFF.

This clonotype was seen ten or more times. The rearrangement uses TRBV19 and TRBJ1-5; D gene uncertain. This CDR3 has 13 amino acids. From germline, CDR1 is LNHDA and CDR2 SQIVND (reference sequence). Trimming took off 5 bases at V and 6 bases at J, with 11 bases between the two ends. CDR3 residues: CASSYGGIQPQHF. Written as DNA, the CDR3 is TGTGCCAGTAGTTATGGAGGGATTCAGCCCCAGCATTTT.

This clonotype was seen many times. The chain uses TRBV7-3 and TRBJ2-3; TRBD2 aligns across 8 bases. The CDR3 loop spans 15 amino acids. The germline V gene encodes CDR1 SGHTA and CDR2 FQGTGA. Trimming removed 0 bases from V and 6 bases from J; junction bases left unmatched: 5. CDR3 DNA sequence: TGTGCCAGCAGCTTAACTAGCGGGAAGTTTGATACGCAGTATTTT. It is translated as CASSLTSGKFDTQYF.

This clonotype was observed many times. V gene TRBV6-2 or TRBV6-3 combines with J gene TRBJ1-4, with 8 bases identical to TRBD1. Germline V gives CDR1 MNHEY, CDR2 SVGEGT. The V segment lost 1 base and the J segment 3 bases; nucleotides outside the gene matches: 4. There are 16 residues in the CDR3. DNA of the CDR3: TGTGCCAGCAGTTACTGGACAGGGCGGGCTAATGAAAAACTGTTTTTT. It encodes CASSYWTGRANEKLFF.

The chain carries TRBV5-4 and TRBJ2-7; D unresolved. CDR3 length: 13 residues. Germline CDR1 and CDR2: SGHNT and YYREEE (reference sequence). V gave up 2 bases and J gave up 1 base, with 7 bases separating them. This CDR3 is CASSLIRSYEQYV. The CDR3 DNA reads TGTGCCAGCAGCTTAATCCGTTCCTACGAGCAGTACGTC.

In its sample, this clonotype was seen many times. At one boundary the junction diverges from the germline segment, which might be a read error. The V and J genes are TRBV7-6 and TRBJ2-2, with 11 bases that match TRBD1. The CDR3 runs to 15 residues. The germline V gene has CDR1 SGHVS and CDR2 FNYEAQ. DNA of the CDR3: TGTGCTAGCAGCACCGGGACAGGGGGTACCGGGGAGCTGTTTTTT. Encoded protein: CASSTGTGGTGELFF.

A note on this clonotype: A read error may be the cause here, since a much bigger clone is one base away. The J gene is TRBJ1-6, the V gene TRBV10-2; no definite D call. CDR3 size: 13 residues. Between the trimmed V and J ends, which lost 3 bases and 11 bases, there was a span of 11 bases. Germline values: CDR1 WSHSY, CDR2 SAAADI. The CDR3 DNA sequence: TGCGCCAGCAGTGAACAAGAGAATCCACCCCTCCACTTT. Translation gives CASSEQENPPLHF.

In its sample, this clonotype was seen a few times. This chain connects TRBV12-3 or TRBV12-4 to TRBJ2-7, with 8 bases matching TRBD1. Trimming at V came to 6 bases and at J to 5 bases, leaving 6 bases not matched to a gene. The CDR3 runs to 13 residues. DNA of the CDR3: TGTGCCAGCAGCCGGGACAGGCTGGACGAGCAGTACTTC. Encoded protein: CASSRDRLDEQYF.

This clonotype was picked up many times. This sequence joins TRBV4-1 and TRBJ1-4; D might be TRBD1 (5 bases). Germline values: CDR1 MGHRA, CDR2 YSYEKL. V was pared by 1 base and J by 10 bases, with 13 bases between. The CDR3 has 14 amino acids. The DNA for the CDR3 is TGCGCCAGCAGCCAAGTGGGAGGGGACGGAAAACTGTTTTTT. This translates into CASSQVGGDGKLFF.

The gene calls are TRBV12-3 or TRBV12-4 and TRBJ1-1; a weak D match, TRBD1 (5 bases). The V end lost 2 bases, the J end lost 0 bases, and 13 bases lay between the germline ends. The CDR3 sequence is 16 residues long. CDR3 sequence reads: CASSLNTGFLNTEAFF. CDR3 bases: TGTGCCAGCAGTTTAAACACAGGTTTCTTGAACACTGAAGCTTTCTTT.

The chain joins TRBV2 to TRBJ2-5, with 7 bases lining up with TRBD2. This CDR3 has 14 residues. CDR1 and CDR2 from the germline V gene are SNHLY and FYNNEI. V shed 6 bases, J shed 2 bases, and the junction held 6 bases outside the gene matches. CDR3 DNA: TGTGCCAGCAGAGGACTAGTGGGACAAGAGACCCAGTACTTC. Its translation: CASRGLVGQETQYF. The full variable domain, completed using reference TRBV2 and TRBJ2-5, is EPEVTQTPSHQVTQMGQEVILRCVPISNHLYFYWYRQILGQKVEFLVSFYNNEISEKSEIFDDQFSVERPDGSNFTLKIRSTKLEDSAMYFCASRGLVGQETQYFGPGTRLLVL.

This clonotype has at least ten counts. The gene calls are TRBV24-1 and TRBJ2-1, with D perhaps matching TRBD1 (6 bases). CDR1 is KGHDR, CDR2 SFDVKD, per germline. The V and J ends lost 4 bases and 6 bases respectively, with 6 bases between them. The CDR3 covers 12 residues. As DNA, the CDR3 is TGTGCCACCAGTGAAGGGGGCAATGAGCAGTTCTTC. This codes for CATSEGGNEQFF.

This clonotype was seen ten or more times. V and J are TRBV28 and TRBJ2-1; TRBD2 matches at 10 bases. Germline V gives CDR1 MDHEN, CDR2 SYDVKM. After removal of 3 bases from V and 6 bases from J, the junction contained 2 bases not matched to a gene. This CDR3 region has 14 residues. CDR3 coding DNA: TGTGCCAGCAGTTTTAGCGGGAGGTCCAATGAGCAGTTCTTC. This codes for CASSFSGRSNEQFF.

The table lists this clonotype with many counts. V and J are TRBV28 and TRBJ2-7, with no clear D. V dropped 3 bases and J dropped 4 bases, with 7 bases sitting between them. The CDR3 is 12 residues long. CDR1 is MDHEN and CDR2 is SYDVKM in the germline V gene. The chain's CDR3 is CASSFEQYEQYF. CDR3 in DNA: TGTGCCAGCAGTTTCGAACAGTACGAGCAGTACTTC.

The table lists this clonotype with many counts. This rearrangement joins TRBV19 to TRBJ2-1; tentatively, D is TRBD2 (6 bases). V lost 7 bases and J 1 base, leaving 11 bases between the germline ends. CDR3 length equals 14 residues. Germline V CDR1 and CDR2: LNHDA, SQIVND (reference sequence). The CDR3 coding sequence is TGTGCCAGTAAGCGCGGGGAATCCTACAATGAGCAGTTCTTC. Its protein is CASKRGESYNEQFF.

This clonotype was seen repeatedly, ten times or more. V and J are TRBV9 and TRBJ1-1; possible D gene TRBD1, 5 bases. This CDR3 is built from 13 residues. V shed 2 bases and J shed 1 base, with 6 bases lying between them. Germline lookup yields CDR1 SGDLS and CDR2 YYNGEE. CDR3 loop: CASSVGANTEAFF. The DNA of the CDR3 is TGTGCCAGCAGCGTTGGGGCGAACACTGAAGCTTTCTTT.

The genes are TRBV11-2 and TRBJ2-5; D possibly corresponds to TRBD2 (7 bases). The CDR3 runs 15 residues. CDR1 and CDR2 from the germline V gene are SGHAT and FQNNGV. V lost 8 bases to trimming and J lost 4 bases, with 20 bases between them. CDR3 loop: CASSPQHRGGETQYF. The DNA of the CDR3 is TGTGCCAGCTCCCCTCAGCATAGGGGGGGAGAGACCCAGTACTTC.

This clonotype was counted ten times or more. The rearrangement links TRBV29-1 to TRBJ2-1; the match to TRBD2 covers 9 bases. This CDR3 is built from 12 residues. With V trimmed by 7 bases and J by 5 bases, 3 bases remained unmatched. CDR1 and CDR2 from the germline V gene are SQVTM and ANQGSEA. Here the CDR3 DNA reads TGCAGCGGGGGACTAGCTGACAATGAGCAGTTCTTC. This translates into CSGGLADNEQFF.

This clonotype was detected many times. This sequence joins TRBV29-1 and TRBJ2-3; 10 nucleotides align to TRBD2. V dropped 1 base and J dropped 3; count of bases not matched to a gene: 7. The CDR3 spans 16 residues. The germline gives CDR1 SQVTM, CDR2 ANQGSEA. CDR3 coding DNA: TGCAGCGTTGAAGCTCTAGCGGGAGTAAGGACAGATACGCAGTATTTT. This encodes CSVEALAGVRTDTQYF.

In its sample, this clonotype was seen many times. The chain couples TRBV20-1 to TRBJ2-3; tentatively, D is TRBD2 (5 bases). V was trimmed by 4 bases and J by 1 base, leaving 12 bases between them. The CDR3 loop spans 14 amino acids. CDR1 is DFQATT and CDR2 is SNEGSKA in the germline V gene (reference sequence). CDR3: CSATKTTRTDTQYF. CDR3 nucleotides: TGCAGTGCTACGAAGACTACCCGCACAGATACGCAGTATTTT.

This clonotype was counted at least ten times. This rearrangement joins TRBV7-1 to TRBJ2-1, with D perhaps TRBD1 or TRBD2 (6 bases each). TRBV7-1 belongs to the ORF category, with a function that is uncertain. The CDR3 covers 16 residues. The V end was cut by 3 bases, the J end by 4 bases, with 16 bases between. The chain's CDR3 is CASSSHPGARYNEQFF. DNA of the CDR3: TGTGCCAGCAGCTCGCATCCGGGGGCGCGGTACAATGAGCAGTTCTTC.